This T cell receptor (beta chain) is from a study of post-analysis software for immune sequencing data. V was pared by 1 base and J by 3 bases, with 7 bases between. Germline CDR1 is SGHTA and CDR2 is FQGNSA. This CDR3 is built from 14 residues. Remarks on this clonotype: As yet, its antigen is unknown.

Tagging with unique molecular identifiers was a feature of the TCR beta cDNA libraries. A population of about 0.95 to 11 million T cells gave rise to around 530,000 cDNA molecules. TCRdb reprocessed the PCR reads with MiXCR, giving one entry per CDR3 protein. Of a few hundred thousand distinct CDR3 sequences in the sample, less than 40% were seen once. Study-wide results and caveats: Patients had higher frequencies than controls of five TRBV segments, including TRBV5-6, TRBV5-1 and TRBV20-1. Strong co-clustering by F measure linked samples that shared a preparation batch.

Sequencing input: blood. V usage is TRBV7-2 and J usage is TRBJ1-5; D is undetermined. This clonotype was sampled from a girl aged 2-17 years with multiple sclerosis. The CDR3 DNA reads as TGTGCCAGCAGCTTAGTACCCAACAATCAGCCCCAGCATTTT. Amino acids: CASSLVPNNQPQHF.